This TCR beta chain was observed in a study of CD8 T cells in Susac syndrome. TCR beta sequences were obtained from blood CD8+ and CD4+ T cells. The multiple sclerosis control group consisted of treatment-naive patients whose relapsing-remitting disease, which was either stable or active, fulfilled revised McDonald criteria. The RNA, about 0.5 to 1 ug, was put through reverse transcription using random hexamers. Multiplex PCR with immunoSEQ amplified the TCR beta CDR3 across 54 Vbeta and 13 Jbeta. TCRdb redid the calling of the immunoSEQ multiplex PCR reads with MiXCR, one entry per CDR3 protein. The repertoire includes tens of thousands of distinct CDR3 sequences, 75% to 95% of them detected once, and less than 0.6% sits in the top ten. Study-wide findings and caveats: The study's TCR sequencing and HLA analysis drew on a certain number of individuals. That number was acknowledged as relatively small.

With respect to this clonotype: What it binds is not known.

The sample taken for sequencing was CD8+ T cells from PBMCs. This receptor was identified in a human donor with multiple sclerosis.

The CDR3 loop is CASSLQWPRGMETQYF. The CDR3, as DNA: TGTGCCAGCAGTTTACAGTGGCCACGGGGGATGGAGACCCAGTACTTC. The V gene is TRBV27, the J gene TRBJ2-5; D is possibly TRBD2 (6 bases). The V and J ends lost 2 bases and 5 bases respectively, with 18 bases between them. This CDR3 is built from 16 residues. Germline V gives CDR1 MNHEY, CDR2 SMNVEV (reference sequence).